This TCR beta chain derives from a study of shared clonotypes between healthy human individuals. The study's findings and limits: Clonotypes that were shared across a few donors made up around 5% of naive CD4 clonotypes. Clonotypes not shared had lower generation probabilities than those common to all four donors.

This clone turned up a few times. The antigen is undetermined. The junction does not match germline at one end; this may be a read error. This CDR3 contains 13 residues. Germline V gene sequence: CDR1 SGHAT, CDR2 FQNNGV. Assay used: immunoSEQ multiplex PCR; TCRdb lists only in-frame clones, some missing. The data show about 990,000 clones, around three quarters seen once. Sequencing used memory CD4+ T cells from PBMCs. Subset meaning: CD45RA-negative fraction. This receptor was obtained from a man aged 18 to 35 in good health. Some clones in this sample may be carry-over from other donors' samples. V usage is TRBV11-2 and J usage is TRBJ2-1; D perhaps matches TRBD2 (5 bases). The CDR3 region is CASSPSSGFVPLF. The CDR3 coding sequence is TGTGCCAGCAGCCCCTCGTCGGGATTTGTGCCGCTCTTC.